This is a list of T cell receptor beta chains from one sample in a study of T-cell memory formation after mild COVID-19. TCRdb processed the 5' RACE reads anew with MiXCR; each CDR3 protein has one entry. The data show 150,000 or so distinct CDR3 sequences, with around a third seen just once and 12% held by the top ten. The sequencing input was PBMCs or a T cell subset sorted from them (not recorded which). These receptors all stem from an adult woman who had mild COVID-19 (a few samples of this study predate the infection). Cell type and time point are not known. CDR3s include the opening cysteine and the closing phenylalanine or tryptophan. The order of the fields is D gene, J gene, clone size, V gene, CDR3 protein, CDR3 DNA. The D gene is left open where the match is weak. A row's size may be missing; if present it is once, few, many or a size class.

- TRBJ2-7 - TRBV5-4 CASSPGQAPYEQYF TGTGCCAGCAGCCCGGGGCAGGCACCCTACGAGCAGTACTTC
- TRBJ2-2 - TRBV6-4 CASRDNTGELFF TGTGCCAGCAGAGATAATACCGGGGAGCTGTTTTTT
- TRBJ1-3 - TRBV7-9 CASSSVRGTGNTIYF TGTGCCAGCAGCTCTGTACGGGGAACTGGAAACACCATATATTTT
TRBD2 TRBJ2-3 once TRBV7-2 CASSVYSGGTNGDTQYF TGTGCCAGCAGCGTATATAGCGGGGGTACGAATGGGGATACGCAGTATTTT
- TRBJ2-1 few TRBV6-6 CASSYSGGTKGSEQFF TGTGCCAGCAGTTACTCTGGCGGGACAAAAGGCAGTGAGCAGTTCTTC
- TRBJ1-1 - TRBV9 CASSVQQGTEAFF TGTGCCAGCAGCGTACAACAGGGCACTGAAGCTTTCTTT
- TRBJ2-6 - TRBV23-1 CASSQPKDTSSGANVLTF TGCGCCAGCAGTCAGCCTAAGGACACCTCCTCTGGGGCCAACGTCCTGACTTTC
TRBD2 TRBJ2-1 few TRBV20-1 CSASTGTTNTNEQFF TGCAGTGCTTCGACCGGGACTACAAACACCAATGAGCAGTTCTTC
TRBD2 TRBJ2-3 few TRBV7-2 CASLGTSGGSQYF TGTGCCAGCTTAGGGACTAGCGGGGGCTCACAGTATTTT
- TRBJ1-2 few TRBV7-9 CASSSDQFYGYTF TGTGCCAGCAGCAGCGATCAGTTTTATGGCTACACCTTC
- TRBJ2-1 - TRBV12-3/TRBV12-4 CASSRSDEQFF TGTGCCAGCAGTCGCAGCGATGAGCAGTTCTTC